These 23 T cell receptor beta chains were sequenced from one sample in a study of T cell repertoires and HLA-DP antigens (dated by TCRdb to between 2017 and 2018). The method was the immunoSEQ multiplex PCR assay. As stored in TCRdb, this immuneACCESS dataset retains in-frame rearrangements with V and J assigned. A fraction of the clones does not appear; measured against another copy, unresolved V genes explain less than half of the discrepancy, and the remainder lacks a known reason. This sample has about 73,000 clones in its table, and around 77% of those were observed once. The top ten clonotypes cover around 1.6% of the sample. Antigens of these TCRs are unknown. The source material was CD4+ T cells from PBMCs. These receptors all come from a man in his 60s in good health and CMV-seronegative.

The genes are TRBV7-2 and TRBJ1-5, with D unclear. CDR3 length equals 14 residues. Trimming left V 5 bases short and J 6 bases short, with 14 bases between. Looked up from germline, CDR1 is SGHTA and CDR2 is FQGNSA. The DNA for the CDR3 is TGTGCCAGCAGCCTCGGAGGGTACGGTCAGCCCCAGCATTTT. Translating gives CASSLGGYGQPQHF.

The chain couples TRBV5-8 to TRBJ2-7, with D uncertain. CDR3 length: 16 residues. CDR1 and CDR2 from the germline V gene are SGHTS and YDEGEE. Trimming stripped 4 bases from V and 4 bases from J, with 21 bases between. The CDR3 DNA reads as TGTGCCAGCAGCCCTGTTGGCAGCCGAGAAAAGTACGAGCAGTACTTC. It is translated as CASSPVGSREKYEQYF.

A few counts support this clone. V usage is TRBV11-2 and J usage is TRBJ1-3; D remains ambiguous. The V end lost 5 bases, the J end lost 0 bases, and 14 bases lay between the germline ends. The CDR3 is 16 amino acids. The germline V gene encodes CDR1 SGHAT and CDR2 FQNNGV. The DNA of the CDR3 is TGTGCCAGCAGCCCCACCAATACAGCCTCTGGAAACACCATATATTTT. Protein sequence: CASSPTNTASGNTIYF.

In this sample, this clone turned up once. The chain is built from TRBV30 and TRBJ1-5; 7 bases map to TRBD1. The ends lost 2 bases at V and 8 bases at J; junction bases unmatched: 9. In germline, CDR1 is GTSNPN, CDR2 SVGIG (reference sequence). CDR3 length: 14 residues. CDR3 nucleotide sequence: TGTGCCTGGAGTTTTTCGGCAGGGGGAGAGCCCCAGCATTTT. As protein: CAWSFSAGGEPQHF.

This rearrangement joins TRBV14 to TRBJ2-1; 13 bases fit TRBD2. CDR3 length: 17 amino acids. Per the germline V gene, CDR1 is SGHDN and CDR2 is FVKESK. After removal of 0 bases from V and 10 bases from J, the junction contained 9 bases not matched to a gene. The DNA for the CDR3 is TGTGCCAGCAGCCAAGACGGGGGGACTAGCGGGATAGAGGAGCAGTTCTTC. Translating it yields CASSQDGGTSGIEEQFF.

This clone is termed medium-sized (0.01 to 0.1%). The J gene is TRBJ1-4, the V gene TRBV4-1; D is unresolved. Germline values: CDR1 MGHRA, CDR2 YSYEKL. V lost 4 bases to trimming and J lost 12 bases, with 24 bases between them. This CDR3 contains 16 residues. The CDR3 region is CASSPTDTFPMVELFF. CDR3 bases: TGCGCCAGCAGCCCCACCGACACATTCCCCATGGTAGAACTGTTTTTT.

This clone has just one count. Written as DNA, the CDR3 is TGTGCTAGTGGCAAAATAGATACGCAGTATTTT. This sequence encodes CASGKIDTQYF. The chain carries TRBV12-5 and TRBJ2-3; D gene uncertain. The germline V gene has CDR1 LGHNT and CDR2 FRNRAP. Trimming stripped 6 bases from V and 5 bases from J, with 6 bases between. This CDR3 has 11 amino acids.

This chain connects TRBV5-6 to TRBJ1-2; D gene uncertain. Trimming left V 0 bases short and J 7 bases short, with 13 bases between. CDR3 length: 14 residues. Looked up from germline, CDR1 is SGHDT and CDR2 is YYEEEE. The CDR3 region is CASSLGGAVRGYTF. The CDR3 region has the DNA TGTGCCAGCAGCTTGGGGGGTGCAGTCCGTGGCTACACCTTC.

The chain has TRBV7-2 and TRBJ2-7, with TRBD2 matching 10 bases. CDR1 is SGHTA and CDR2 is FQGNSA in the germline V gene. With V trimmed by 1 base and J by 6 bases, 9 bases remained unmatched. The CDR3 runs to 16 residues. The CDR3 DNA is TGTGCCAGCAGCTTAGTCAGCGGGGGGGCCCCTCGCGAGCAGTACTTC. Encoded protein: CASSLVSGGAPREQYF.

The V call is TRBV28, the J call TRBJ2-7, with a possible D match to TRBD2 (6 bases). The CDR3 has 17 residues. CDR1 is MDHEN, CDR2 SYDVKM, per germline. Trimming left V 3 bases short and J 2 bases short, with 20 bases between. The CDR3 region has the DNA TGTGCCAGCAGTTTGCGGGGTTCCTTTCAACGCCCCTACGAGCAGTACTTC. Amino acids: CASSLRGSFQRPYEQYF.

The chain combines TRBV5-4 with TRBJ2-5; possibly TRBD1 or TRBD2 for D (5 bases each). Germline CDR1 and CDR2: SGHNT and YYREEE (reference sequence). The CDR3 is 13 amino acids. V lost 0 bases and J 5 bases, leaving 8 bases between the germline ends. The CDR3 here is CASSLGGGETQYF. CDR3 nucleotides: TGTGCCAGCAGCTTGGGGGGCGGGGAGACCCAGTACTTC.

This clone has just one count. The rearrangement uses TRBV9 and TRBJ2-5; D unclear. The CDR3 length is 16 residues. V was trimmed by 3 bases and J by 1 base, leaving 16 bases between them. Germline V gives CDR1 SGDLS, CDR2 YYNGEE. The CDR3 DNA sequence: TGTGCCAGCAGCGCTAGGCAGGTCAGCCTCCAAGAGACCCAGTACTTC. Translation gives CASSARQVSLQETQYF.

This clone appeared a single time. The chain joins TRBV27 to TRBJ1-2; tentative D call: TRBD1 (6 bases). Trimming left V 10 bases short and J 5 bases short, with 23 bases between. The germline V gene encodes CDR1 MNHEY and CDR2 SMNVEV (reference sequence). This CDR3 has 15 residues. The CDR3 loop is CATSEGQDSLYGYTF. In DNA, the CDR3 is TGTGCCACGTCGGAGGGCCAGGACAGCCTATATGGCTACACCTTC.

CDR3 coding DNA: TGTGCCAGCAGCGCCTCTCGGGACAGGGGCTACAATGAGCAGTTCTTC. Translation: CASSASRDRGYNEQFF. V and J are TRBV7-2 and TRBJ2-1, with 10 bases that match TRBD1. CDR3 length equals 16 residues. With 5 bases clipped from V and 3 bases from J, the junction kept 7 bases outside the gene matches. Germline-derived CDR1 and CDR2 are SGHTA and FQGNSA.

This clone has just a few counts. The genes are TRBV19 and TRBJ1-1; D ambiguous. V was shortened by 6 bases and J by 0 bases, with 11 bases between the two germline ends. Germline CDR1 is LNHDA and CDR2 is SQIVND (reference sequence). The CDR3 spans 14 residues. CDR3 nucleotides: TGTGCCAGTAGCAGGCAAACTCTGAACACTGAAGCTTTCTTT. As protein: CASSRQTLNTEAFF.

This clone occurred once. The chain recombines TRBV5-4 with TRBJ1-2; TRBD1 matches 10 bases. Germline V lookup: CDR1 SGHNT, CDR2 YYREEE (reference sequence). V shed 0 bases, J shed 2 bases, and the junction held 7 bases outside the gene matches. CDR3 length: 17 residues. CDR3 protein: CASSLVSRTGGNYGYTF. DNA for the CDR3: TGTGCCAGCAGCTTGGTTTCCCGGACAGGGGGGAACTATGGCTACACCTTC.

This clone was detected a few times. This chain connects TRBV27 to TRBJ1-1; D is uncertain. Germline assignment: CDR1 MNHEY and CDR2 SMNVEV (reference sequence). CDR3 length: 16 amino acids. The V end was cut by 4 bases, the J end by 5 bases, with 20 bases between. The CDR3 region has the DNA TGTGCCAGCAGTTCCTACGGCGGGATGGTAGGGACTGAAGCTTTCTTT. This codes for CASSSYGGMVGTEAFF.

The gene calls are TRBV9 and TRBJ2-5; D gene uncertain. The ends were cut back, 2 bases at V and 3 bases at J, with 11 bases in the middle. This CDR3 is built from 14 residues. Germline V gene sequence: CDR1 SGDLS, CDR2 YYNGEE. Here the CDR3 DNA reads TGTGCCAGCAGCGTGTCGGCACAAGAAGAGACCCAGTACTTC. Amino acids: CASSVSAQEETQYF.

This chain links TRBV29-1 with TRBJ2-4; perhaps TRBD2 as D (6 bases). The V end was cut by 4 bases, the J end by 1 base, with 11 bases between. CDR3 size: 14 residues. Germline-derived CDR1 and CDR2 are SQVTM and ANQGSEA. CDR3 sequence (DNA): TGCAGCGTTGGGGAAAGCGGGGCCAAAAACATTCAGTACTTC. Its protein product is CSVGESGAKNIQYF.

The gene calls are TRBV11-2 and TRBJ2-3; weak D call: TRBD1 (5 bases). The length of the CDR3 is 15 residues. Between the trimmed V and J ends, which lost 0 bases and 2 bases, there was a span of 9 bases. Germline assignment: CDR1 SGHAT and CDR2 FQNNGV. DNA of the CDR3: TGTGCCAGCAGCTTAGATCCAGGGCCCACAGATACGCAGTATTTT. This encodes CASSLDPGPTDTQYF.

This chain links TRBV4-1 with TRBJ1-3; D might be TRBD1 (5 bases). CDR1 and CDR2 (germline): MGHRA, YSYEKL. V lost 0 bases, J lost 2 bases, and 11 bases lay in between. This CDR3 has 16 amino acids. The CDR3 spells CASSQEGRAAGNTIYF. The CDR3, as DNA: TGCGCCAGCAGCCAAGAAGGCAGGGCGGCTGGAAACACCATATATTTT.

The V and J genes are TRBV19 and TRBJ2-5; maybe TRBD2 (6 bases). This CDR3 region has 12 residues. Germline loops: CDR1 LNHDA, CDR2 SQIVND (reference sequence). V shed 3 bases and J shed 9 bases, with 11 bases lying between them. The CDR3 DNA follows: TGTGCCAGTAGTATCTCCGGGGGTCCCCAGTACTTC. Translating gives CASSISGGPQYF.

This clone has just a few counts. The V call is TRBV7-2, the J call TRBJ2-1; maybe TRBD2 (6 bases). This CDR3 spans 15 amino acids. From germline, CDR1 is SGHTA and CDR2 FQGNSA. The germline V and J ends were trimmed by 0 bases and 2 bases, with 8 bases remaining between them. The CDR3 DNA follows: TGTGCCAGCAGCTTAGCGGGACTTACCTACAATGAGCAGTTCTTC. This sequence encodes CASSLAGLTYNEQFF.